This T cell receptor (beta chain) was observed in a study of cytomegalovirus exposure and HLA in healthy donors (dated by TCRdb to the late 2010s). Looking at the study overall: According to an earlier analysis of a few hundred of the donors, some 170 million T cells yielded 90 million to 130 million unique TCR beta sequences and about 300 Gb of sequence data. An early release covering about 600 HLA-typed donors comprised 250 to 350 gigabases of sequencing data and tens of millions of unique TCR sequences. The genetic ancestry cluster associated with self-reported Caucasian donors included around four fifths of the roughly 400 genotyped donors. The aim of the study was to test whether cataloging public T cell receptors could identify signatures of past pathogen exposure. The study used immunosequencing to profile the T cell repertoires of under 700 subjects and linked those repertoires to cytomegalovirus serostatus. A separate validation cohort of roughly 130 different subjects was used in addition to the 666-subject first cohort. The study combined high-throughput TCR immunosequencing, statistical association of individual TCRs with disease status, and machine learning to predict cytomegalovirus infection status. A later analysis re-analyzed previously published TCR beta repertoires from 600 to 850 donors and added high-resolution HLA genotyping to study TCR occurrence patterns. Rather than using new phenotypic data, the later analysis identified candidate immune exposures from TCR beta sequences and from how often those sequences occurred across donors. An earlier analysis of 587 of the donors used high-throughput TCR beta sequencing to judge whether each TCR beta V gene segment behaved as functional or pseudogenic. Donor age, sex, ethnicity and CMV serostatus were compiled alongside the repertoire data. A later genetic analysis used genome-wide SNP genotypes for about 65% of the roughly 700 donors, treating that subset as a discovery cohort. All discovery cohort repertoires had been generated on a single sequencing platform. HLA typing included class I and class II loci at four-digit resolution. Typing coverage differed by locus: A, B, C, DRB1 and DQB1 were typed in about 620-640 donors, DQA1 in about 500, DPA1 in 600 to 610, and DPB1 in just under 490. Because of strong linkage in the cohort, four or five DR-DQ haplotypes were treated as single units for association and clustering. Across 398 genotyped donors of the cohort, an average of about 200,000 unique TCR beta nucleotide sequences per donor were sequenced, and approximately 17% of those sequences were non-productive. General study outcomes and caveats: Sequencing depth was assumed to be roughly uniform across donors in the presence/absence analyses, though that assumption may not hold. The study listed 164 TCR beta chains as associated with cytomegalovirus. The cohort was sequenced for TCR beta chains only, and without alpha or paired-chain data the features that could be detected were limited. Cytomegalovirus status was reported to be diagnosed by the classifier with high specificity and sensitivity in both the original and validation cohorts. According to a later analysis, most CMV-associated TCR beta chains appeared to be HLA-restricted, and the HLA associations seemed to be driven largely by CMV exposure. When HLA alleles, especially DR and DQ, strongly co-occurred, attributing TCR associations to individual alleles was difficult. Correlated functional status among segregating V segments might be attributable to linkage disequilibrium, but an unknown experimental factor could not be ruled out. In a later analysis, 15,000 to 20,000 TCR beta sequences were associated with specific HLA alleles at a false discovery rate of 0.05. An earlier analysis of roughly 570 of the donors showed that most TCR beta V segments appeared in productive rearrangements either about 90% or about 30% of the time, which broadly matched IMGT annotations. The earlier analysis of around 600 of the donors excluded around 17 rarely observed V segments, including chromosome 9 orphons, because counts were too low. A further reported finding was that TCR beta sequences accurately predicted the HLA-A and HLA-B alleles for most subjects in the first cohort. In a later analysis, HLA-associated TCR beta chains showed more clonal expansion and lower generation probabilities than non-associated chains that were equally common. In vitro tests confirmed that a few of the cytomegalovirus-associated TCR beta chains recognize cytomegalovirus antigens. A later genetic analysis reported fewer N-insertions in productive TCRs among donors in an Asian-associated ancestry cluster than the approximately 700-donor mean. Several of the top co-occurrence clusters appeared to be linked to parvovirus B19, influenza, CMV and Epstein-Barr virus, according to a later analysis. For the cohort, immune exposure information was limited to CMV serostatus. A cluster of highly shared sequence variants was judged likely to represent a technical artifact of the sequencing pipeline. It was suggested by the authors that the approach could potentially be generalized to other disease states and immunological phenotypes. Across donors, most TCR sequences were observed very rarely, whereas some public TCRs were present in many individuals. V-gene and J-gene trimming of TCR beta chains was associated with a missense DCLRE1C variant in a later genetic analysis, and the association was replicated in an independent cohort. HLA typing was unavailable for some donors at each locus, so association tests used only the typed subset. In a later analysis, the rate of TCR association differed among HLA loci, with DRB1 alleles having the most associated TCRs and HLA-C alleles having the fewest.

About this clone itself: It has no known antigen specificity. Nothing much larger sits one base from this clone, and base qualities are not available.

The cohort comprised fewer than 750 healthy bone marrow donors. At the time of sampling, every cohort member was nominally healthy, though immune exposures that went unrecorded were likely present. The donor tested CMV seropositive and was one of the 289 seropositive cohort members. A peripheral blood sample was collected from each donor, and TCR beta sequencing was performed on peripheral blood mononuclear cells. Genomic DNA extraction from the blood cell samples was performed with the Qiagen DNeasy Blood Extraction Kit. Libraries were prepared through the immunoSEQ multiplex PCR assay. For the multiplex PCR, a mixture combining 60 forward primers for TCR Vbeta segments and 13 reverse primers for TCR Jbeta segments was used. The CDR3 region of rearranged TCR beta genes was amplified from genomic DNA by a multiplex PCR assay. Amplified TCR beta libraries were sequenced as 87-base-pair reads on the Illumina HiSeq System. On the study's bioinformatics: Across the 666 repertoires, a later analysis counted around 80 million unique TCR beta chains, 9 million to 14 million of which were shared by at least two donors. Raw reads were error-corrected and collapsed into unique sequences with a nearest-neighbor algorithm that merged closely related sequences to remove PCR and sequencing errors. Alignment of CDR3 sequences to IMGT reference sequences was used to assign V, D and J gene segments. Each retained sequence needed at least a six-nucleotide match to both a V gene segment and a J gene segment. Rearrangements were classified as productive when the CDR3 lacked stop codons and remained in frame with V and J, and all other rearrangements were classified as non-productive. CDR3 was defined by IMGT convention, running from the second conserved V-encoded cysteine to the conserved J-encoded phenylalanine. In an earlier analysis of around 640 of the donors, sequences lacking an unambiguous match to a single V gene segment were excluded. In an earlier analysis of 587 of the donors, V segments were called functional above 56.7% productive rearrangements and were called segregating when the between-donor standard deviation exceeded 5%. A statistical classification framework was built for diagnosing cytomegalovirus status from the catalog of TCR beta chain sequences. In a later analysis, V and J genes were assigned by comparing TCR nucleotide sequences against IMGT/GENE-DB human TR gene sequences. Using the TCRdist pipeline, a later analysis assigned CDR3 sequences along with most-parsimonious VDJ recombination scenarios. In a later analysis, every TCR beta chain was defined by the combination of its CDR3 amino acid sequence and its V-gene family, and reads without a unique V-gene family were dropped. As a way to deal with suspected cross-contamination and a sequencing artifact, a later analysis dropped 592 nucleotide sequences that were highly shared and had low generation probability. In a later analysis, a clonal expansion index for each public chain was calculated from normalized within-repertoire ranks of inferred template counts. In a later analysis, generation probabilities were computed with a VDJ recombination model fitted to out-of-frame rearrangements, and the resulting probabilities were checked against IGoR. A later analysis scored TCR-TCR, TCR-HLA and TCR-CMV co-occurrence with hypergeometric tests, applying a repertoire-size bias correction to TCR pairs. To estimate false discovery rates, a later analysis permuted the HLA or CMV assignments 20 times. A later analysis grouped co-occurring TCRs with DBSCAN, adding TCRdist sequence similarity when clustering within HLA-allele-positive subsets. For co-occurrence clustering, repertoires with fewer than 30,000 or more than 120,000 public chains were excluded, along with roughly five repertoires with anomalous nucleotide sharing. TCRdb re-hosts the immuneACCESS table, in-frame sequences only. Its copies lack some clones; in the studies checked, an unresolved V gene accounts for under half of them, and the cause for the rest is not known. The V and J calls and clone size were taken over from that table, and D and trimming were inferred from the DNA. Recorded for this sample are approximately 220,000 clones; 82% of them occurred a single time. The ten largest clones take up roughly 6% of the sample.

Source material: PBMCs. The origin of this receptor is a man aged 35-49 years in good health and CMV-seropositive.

The CDR3 protein is CASSLKNGQPQHF. Here is the DNA: TGTGCCAGCAGCTTAAAAAACGGGCAGCCCCAGCATTTT. This receptor chain uses TRBV7-9 and TRBJ1-5; the D gene assignment is ambiguous. CDR1 SEHNR and CDR2 FQNEAQ were looked up in the germline V gene (reference sequence). From cysteine to phenylalanine, the CDR3 is 13 amino acids long. Just the 39-base CDR3 DNA is kept, in frame starting at base 1. At the junction V is shortened by 2 bases and J by 7 bases, with 9 bases in between. The reference TRBV7-9 and TRBJ1-5 proteins fill in what lies around the CDR3, so the full variable domain reads DTGVSQNPRHKITKRGQNVTFRCDPISEHNRLYWYRQTLGQGPEFLTYFQNEAQLEKSRLLSDRFSAERPKGSFSTLEIQRTEQGDSAMYLCASSLKNGQPQHFGDGTRLSIL.